Following are 23 T cell receptor beta chains from one sample sequenced in a study of blood T cell repertoires in COVID-19. The data were produced by immunoSEQ multiplex PCR, yet TCRdb's version contains in-frame clones alone and is incomplete. The sample records some 360,000 clones, 88% being singletons. Material: PBMCs or T cells enriched from blood (not recorded which). The receptor source for this set is a woman aged 25-40 years who had been exposed to COVID-19.

This clone appeared once. The rearrangement links TRBV4-2 to TRBJ2-7, with 8 bases fitting TRBD2. This CDR3 spans 17 amino acids. The germline gives CDR1 LGHNA, CDR2 YNFKEQ. The junction had 8 bases not matched to a gene; V was cut back by 1 base and J by 0 bases. The CDR3 sequence is CASSQGFTSGNSYEQYF. The CDR3 DNA reads as TGTGCCAGCAGCCAAGGGTTCACTAGCGGCAACTCCTACGAGCAGTACTTC.

This sequence joins TRBV10-3 and TRBJ2-3, with 11 bases lining up with TRBD2. Per germline, CDR1 ENHRY and CDR2 SYGVKD. The junction had 5 bases not matched to a gene; V was cut back by 2 bases and J by 10 bases. The CDR3 runs 14 residues. Here the CDR3 reads CAISEETSGKPQYF. The CDR3, as DNA: TGTGCCATCAGTGAGGAGACTAGCGGGAAACCGCAGTATTTT.

The rearrangement uses TRBV19 and TRBJ1-2; the D gene is possibly TRBD1 (5 bases). Germline CDR1 is LNHDA and CDR2 is SQIVND (reference sequence). V was clipped by 4 bases and J by 5 bases, with 23 bases between them. There are 17 residues in the CDR3. CDR3 DNA: TGTGCCAGTAGTACCGCTAGCCCCGTGCCGGGACTTTATGGCTACACCTTC. Translation: CASSTASPVPGLYGYTF.

This clone was observed a single time. The chain links TRBV13 to TRBJ2-3; 9 nucleotides line up with TRBD2. Trimming at V came to 2 bases and at J to 6 bases, leaving 9 bases not matched to a gene. Germline V gene sequence: CDR1 PRHDT, CDR2 FYEKMQ (reference sequence). The CDR3 covers 16 residues. The CDR3 protein is CASSLMVAGELDTQYF. CDR3 DNA: TGTGCCAGCAGCTTAATGGTAGCGGGAGAGCTGGATACGCAGTATTTT.

The J gene is TRBJ1-5, the V gene TRBV28, with D perhaps TRBD1 (6 bases). Per the germline V gene, CDR1 is MDHEN and CDR2 is SYDVKM. V was shortened by 7 bases and J by 2 bases, with 12 bases between the two germline ends. The CDR3 consists of 14 residues. The DNA for the CDR3 is TGTGCCAGCAACATAGGACAGCGCAATCAGCCCCAGCATTTT. This gives the protein CASNIGQRNQPQHF.

The chain's CDR3 is CASSLRQGRPQHF. The CDR3 DNA is TGTGCCAGCAGTCTCCGGCAGGGTCGGCCCCAGCATTTT. The chain carries TRBV27 and TRBJ1-5; D may be TRBD1 (5 bases). The CDR3 contains 13 residues. Germline V gene lookup returns CDR1 MNHEY and CDR2 SMNVEV (reference sequence). Trimming shortened V by 5 bases and J by 9 bases, and 14 bases separated the two germline ends.

The V call is TRBV7-7, the J call TRBJ2-5, with D tentatively TRBD2 (7 bases). CDR3 length equals 12 residues. Per the germline V gene, CDR1 is SSHAT and CDR2 is FNYEAQ (reference sequence). The CDR3 reads CASPGGRETQYF. The DNA for the CDR3 is TGTGCTAGCCCGGGGGGCCGCGAGACCCAGTACTTC.

The chain uses TRBV9 and TRBJ2-3; 14 positions match TRBD2. The CDR3 runs to 20 residues. Germline V gene data show CDR1 as SGDLS and CDR2 as YYNGEE. V lost 0 bases, J lost 2 bases, and 11 bases stayed unmatched. The CDR3 DNA reads as TGTGCCAGCAGCGTAGCTACGAGGGGGACTAGCGGGGGATTCACAGATACGCAGTATTTT. It specifies CASSVATRGTSGGFTDTQYF.

The J gene is TRBJ2-7, the V gene TRBV2, with TRBD2 identical over 12 bases. V gave up 9 bases and J gave up 0 bases; unmatched junction bases: 6. The CDR3 contains 15 residues. The germline V gene encodes CDR1 SNHLY and CDR2 FYNNEI. This CDR3 is CASRTSGAYSYEQYF. The CDR3 DNA follows: TGTGCCAGTAGGACTAGCGGGGCCTACTCCTACGAGCAGTACTTC. The full variable domain, in which reference TRBV2 and TRBJ2-7 provide the parts outside the CDR3, is EPEVTQTPSHQVTQMGQEVILRCVPISNHLYFYWYRQILGQKVEFLVSFYNNEISEKSEIFDDQFSVERPDGSNFTLKIRSTKLEDSAMYFCASRTSGAYSYEQYFGPGTRLTVT.

The chain links TRBV7-2 to TRBJ1-1; 10 bases are a match to TRBD1. The CDR3 totals 17 residues. Trimming at V came to 5 bases and at J to 3 bases, leaving 12 bases not matched to a gene. The V gene's germline CDR1 is SGHTA and CDR2 FQGNSA. Here the CDR3 reads CASSLLTGGAEDTEAFF. DNA for the CDR3: TGTGCCAGCAGCCTGTTGACAGGGGGCGCGGAGGACACTGAAGCTTTCTTT.

This chain joins TRBV27 and TRBJ2-7; the match to TRBD1 covers 7 bases. Germline trimming cut 4 bases from V and 0 bases from J; bases unmatched to any gene: 0. Germline V gene data show CDR1 as MNHEY and CDR2 as SMNVEV (reference sequence). The CDR3 has 13 residues. CDR3 coding DNA: TGTGCCAGCAGTTACAGGGGCTCCTACGAGCAGTACTTC. Translation gives CASSYRGSYEQYF.

V and J are TRBV4-2 and TRBJ2-5; possible D gene TRBD2, 6 bases. The CDR3 loop spans 14 amino acids. The ends were cut back, 3 bases at V and 2 bases at J, with 10 bases in the middle. Germline CDR1 LGHNA, CDR2 YNFKEQ. The CDR3 here is CASSQTGLQETQYF. The CDR3 coding sequence is TGTGCCAGCAGCCAGACGGGACTTCAAGAGACCCAGTACTTC.

V gene TRBV19 combines with J gene TRBJ1-3, with D tentatively TRBD1 (5 bases). Germline CDR1 and CDR2: LNHDA and SQIVND (reference sequence). CDR3 length: 16 amino acids. V lost 7 bases and J lost 0, with 16 bases in between. This CDR3 is CASTYRRGGSGNTIYF. CDR3 nucleotide sequence: TGTGCCAGTACCTACCGGCGGGGCGGCTCTGGAAACACCATATATTTT.

This chain links TRBV6-5 with TRBJ1-5, with 9 bases matching TRBD1. With 6 bases clipped from V and 3 bases from J, the junction kept 6 bases outside the gene matches. CDR1 and CDR2 (germline): MNHEY, SVGAGI. The CDR3 spans 15 residues. CDR3 sequence reads: CASRRRQGVNQPQHF. CDR3 nucleotides: TGTGCCAGCAGGCGGCGACAGGGGGTCAATCAGCCCCAGCATTTT.

This chain links TRBV27 with TRBJ2-3; 11 bases are shared with TRBD2. This CDR3 region has 15 residues. Germline trimming cut 3 bases from V and 5 bases from J; bases unmatched to any gene: 4. Germline CDR1 reads MNHEY; CDR2 reads SMNVEV (reference sequence). The CDR3 loop is CASSLRTSGRDTQYF. CDR3 DNA: TGTGCCAGCAGTTTGAGGACTAGCGGGCGAGATACGCAGTATTTT.

The chain carries TRBV25-1 and TRBJ1-1; no clear D. V gave up 7 bases and J gave up 4 bases, with 13 bases separating them. The CDR3 is made up of 13 amino acids. Looked up from germline, CDR1 is MGHDK and CDR2 is SYGVNS. This CDR3 is CASKSGVGTEAFF. CDR3 nucleotides: TGTGCCAGCAAATCCGGGGTTGGCACTGAAGCTTTCTTT.

This chain uses TRBV3-1 (or the pseudogene TRBV3-2) with TRBJ2-1; a weak D match, TRBD2 (5 bases). The CDR3 runs 14 residues. Trimming removed 1 base from V and 4 bases from J, with 8 bases in between. Germline-derived CDR1 and CDR2 are LGHDT and YNNKEL (reference sequence). The CDR3 loop reads CASSQAGKYNEQFF. The DNA of the CDR3 is TGTGCCAGCAGCCAAGCGGGAAAGTACAATGAGCAGTTCTTC.

J is TRBJ2-5 and V is TRBV6-5; TRBD1 is a possible D gene (5 bases). The CDR3 sequence is 14 residues long. V was trimmed by 7 bases and J by 1 base, leaving 13 bases between them. Germline values: CDR1 MNHEY, CDR2 SVGAGI. The CDR3 is CASTPTVPQETQYF. The CDR3 coding sequence is TGTGCCAGCACCCCGACAGTACCCCAAGAGACCCAGTACTTC.

The chain recombines TRBV28 with TRBJ2-5; D gene uncertain. The germline V gene encodes CDR1 MDHEN and CDR2 SYDVKM. This CDR3 region has 14 residues. V was trimmed by 4 bases and J by 5 bases, leaving 14 bases between them. CDR3 residues: CASSYGGSSETQYF. The DNA for the CDR3 is TGTGCCAGCAGTTACGGTGGTAGCTCGGAGACCCAGTACTTC. The complete variable domain, with remaining parts taken from reference TRBV28 and TRBJ2-5, reads DVKVTQSSRYLVKRTGEKVFLECVQDMDHENMFWYRQDPGLGLRLIYFSYDVKMKEKGDIPEGYSVSREKKERFSLILESASTNQTSMYLCASSYGGSSETQYFGPGTRLLVL.

The rearrangement joins TRBV15 to TRBJ2-2; TRBD2 aligns across 7 bases. Germline CDR1 and CDR2: LNHNV and YYDKDF (reference sequence). The CDR3 sequence is 16 residues long. With V trimmed by 2 bases and J by 0 bases, 3 bases remained unmatched. The CDR3 reads CATSRKRGSNTGELFF. The CDR3 bases are TGTGCCACCAGCAGAAAGCGGGGCTCGAACACCGGGGAGCTGTTTTTT.

The V call is TRBV7-9, the J call TRBJ2-1, with TRBD2 matching 13 bases. The germline gives CDR1 SEHNR, CDR2 FQNEAQ (reference sequence). CDR3 size: 15 residues. With 5 bases clipped from V and 10 bases from J, the junction kept 8 bases outside the gene matches. CDR3 sequence reads: CASSQGTSGTEEQFF. The CDR3 DNA follows: TGTGCCAGCAGCCAGGGGACTAGCGGGACAGAGGAGCAGTTCTTC.

This clone was counted once. The CDR3 DNA is TGTGCCAGCACCTATGCCTTATCGACCTACGAGCAGTACTTC. This encodes CASTYALSTYEQYF. The chain couples TRBV28 to TRBJ2-7; no reliable D call. The length of the CDR3 is 14 residues. V dropped 7 bases and J dropped 2 bases, with 15 bases sitting between them. Germline lookup yields CDR1 MDHEN and CDR2 SYDVKM.

As DNA, the CDR3 is TGTGCCAGCTCACCCCTGGTCGGCGGCAGTCAAGAGACCCAGTACTTC. It specifies CASSPLVGGSQETQYF. This chain joins TRBV18 and TRBJ2-5; D gene ambiguous. This CDR3 comprises 16 residues. Germline V gene sequence: CDR1 KGHSH, CDR2 LQKENI. V shed 3 bases and J shed 2 bases, with 16 bases lying between them.